This T cell receptor beta chain was profiled in a study of T-cell reconstitution after alpha-beta-depleted transplantation in children. Study findings and constraints: Several hundred expanded graft clones reportedly supplied alpha-beta T cells about two months after transplant.

TCRbeta library preparation incorporated unique molecular identifiers. TCRdb re-analysed the PCR reads in MiXCR, keeping a single row per CDR3 protein. The data show 500,000 to 650,000 distinct CDR3 sequences, approximately 13% seen once. Details on this clonotype: Its specificity is not known.

Trimming shortened V by 7 bases and J by 3 bases, and 16 bases separated the two germline ends. The germline V gene encodes CDR1 MDHEN and CDR2 SYDVKM. There are 14 residues in the CDR3. The source was PBMCs, mostly from graft donor cells, collected 360 days after TCRalphabeta/CD19-depleted stem cell transplant. The clonotype originates from a male patient under 18 who had a stem cell transplant for acute myeloid leukemia, so the T cells may come from the graft donor. The genes are TRBV28 and TRBJ2-7; D may be TRBD1 or TRBD2 (6 bases each). Here the CDR3 DNA reads TGTGCCAGCACTCCGTCGGGGGCCATCTACGAGCAGTACTTC. Its protein is CASTPSGAIYEQYF.